The T cell receptor (beta chain) under discussion was sequenced for a study of CD8+CD57+ T cells in acquired aplastic anemia (dated by TCRdb to the late 2010s). Background on the whole study: A mean of 3.2 ug of DNA, ranging from 0.2 to 27.4 ug, was extracted from sorted CD4+ and CD8+ cells.

TCR repertoires of sorted CD4+ and CD8+ blood T cells from severe aplastic anemia patients and healthy subjects were deep-sequenced in the study. Ficoll-Paque density gradient centrifugation was used to isolate peripheral blood mononuclear cells. CD4+ and CD8+ T cells were sorted by FACS or magnetic beads before DNA extraction. Regarding this clonotype: Its recognized antigen is unknown. Nothing much larger sits one base from this clone, and base qualities are not available.

V was cut back by 5 bases and J by 0 bases, leaving a gap of 7 bases between them. CDR1 and CDR2, looked up from the germline V gene, are SQVTM and ANQGSEA. The CDR3, from cysteine to phenylalanine, totals 12 residues. Of all the DNA, just the CDR3 is kept, 36 bases in frame from base 1. TCR beta VDJ combination and CDR3 sequence profiling used genomic DNA as the template. TCR repertoire sequencing was run on an Illumina HiSeq 2000. The authors' analysis ran thus. Repertoire assessment relied on Simpson's diversity index, CDR3 size and DJ length profiles, and TRBV/TRBJ rearrangement plots. Whichever DNA sequence was most abundant in the deep sequencing data was defined as the immunodominant clone. CDR3 amino acid sequences were screened for sharing across subjects and were compared with published repertoires and the VDJdb database. The public sequencing data were trimmed at Q25 with fastp and processed into clonotypes with MiXCR by TCRdb, which kept only in-frame beta chains. Duplicate CDR3 protein sequences are folded into a single record with the most common DNA and genes. The V and J calls were determined by TCRdb, not by the authors. In all, the sample holds 150,000 to 200,000 distinct CDR3 sequences, and 55% to 70% of those were seen once. The ten largest clones take up 46% of the sample.

Beyond this particular receptor, the publication reports: Although under 35 CD8+ CDR3 sequences were shared by patients and controls, these sequences appeared highly expressed in patients and within the immunodominant clones of patients. No significant difference in CD8+ Simpson's diversity was found between patients and healthy controls (P=0.060).

Sequences were obtained from sorted CD4+, CD8+, or CD8+CD57+ T cells (not recorded which) from PBMCs. This receptor was obtained from a human donor with severe aplastic anemia or a healthy control (not recorded which). The chain joins TRBV29-1 to TRBJ1-1; TRBD1 is a weak D gene call, 5 bases matching. The CDR3 corresponds to CSVKGMNTEAFF. The bases are TGCAGCGTTAAGGGGATGAACACTGAAGCTTTCTTT. With all but the CDR3 taken from the reference TRBV29-1 and TRBJ1-1 genes, the full variable domain is: SAVISQKPSRDICQRGTSLTIQCQVDSQVTMMFWYRQQPGQSLTLIATANQGSEATYESGFVIDKFPISRPNLTFSTLTVSNMSPEDSSIYLCSVKGMNTEAFFGQGTRLTVV.